The text below deals with one TCR beta chain. What it recognizes is unknown. Donors each contributed one blood sample measuring under 3 ml. These data originate in a study of monozygotic twins with inflammatory bowel disease. Study-level results: A reduction in TCRbeta diversity (inverse Simpson) was seen in IBD patients relative to healthy co-twins. Relative clonotype sharing with others was diminished in IBD patients versus healthy twins, particularly with disease activity.

Nested PCRs (around 15 and 9 cycles, two total) were applied to TCRalpha and TCRbeta cDNA. After re-calling the 5' RACE reads, TCRdb lists one entry per CDR3 protein, DNA absent. This listing includes just over 300,000 distinct CDR3 sequences. The receptor's source is a human donor with ulcerative colitis or Crohn's disease, or a healthy co-twin of an affected twin (not recorded which). Sequencing was performed on blood.

The CDR3 protein is CASSQVLSVGQPQHF. The gene calls are TRBV4-3 and TRBJ1-5. The CDR3 has 15 residues. Germline CDR1 is LGHNA and CDR2 is YSLEER.